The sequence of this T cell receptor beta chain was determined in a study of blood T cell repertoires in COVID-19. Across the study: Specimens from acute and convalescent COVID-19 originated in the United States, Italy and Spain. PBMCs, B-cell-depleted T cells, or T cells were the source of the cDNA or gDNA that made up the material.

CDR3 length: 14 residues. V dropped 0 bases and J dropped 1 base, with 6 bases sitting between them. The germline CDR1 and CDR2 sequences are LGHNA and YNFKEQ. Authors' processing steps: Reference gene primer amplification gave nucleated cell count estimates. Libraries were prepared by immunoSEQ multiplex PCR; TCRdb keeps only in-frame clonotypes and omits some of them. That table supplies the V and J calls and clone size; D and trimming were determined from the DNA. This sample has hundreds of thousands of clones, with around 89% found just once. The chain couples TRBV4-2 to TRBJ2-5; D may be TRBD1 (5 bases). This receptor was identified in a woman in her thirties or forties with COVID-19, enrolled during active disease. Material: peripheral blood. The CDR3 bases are TGTGCCAGCAGCCAAGACACAGGCCAAGAGACCCAGTACTTC. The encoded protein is CASSQDTGQETQYF.